This TCR beta chain was captured by sequencing in a study of blood T cell repertoires in COVID-19. Sequencing used immunoSEQ multiplex PCR; TCRdb keeps in-frame clones, though not all of them. The sample lists more than 45,000 clones; about 84% were seen once. The CDR3 is 15 residues long. With V trimmed by 5 bases and J by 4 bases, 8 bases remained unmatched. Germline V gene data show CDR1 as SGHTA and CDR2 as FQGTGA. V gene TRBV7-3 combines with J gene TRBJ1-2; TRBD1 matches 9 bases. Sequencing was performed on peripheral blood. The receptor comes from a woman aged 55-70 years with acute or convalescent COVID-19. In nucleotides, the CDR3 is TGTGCCAGCAGCCCACAGGGGGCCAGCCTCTATGGCTACACCTTC. This codes for CASSPQGASLYGYTF.